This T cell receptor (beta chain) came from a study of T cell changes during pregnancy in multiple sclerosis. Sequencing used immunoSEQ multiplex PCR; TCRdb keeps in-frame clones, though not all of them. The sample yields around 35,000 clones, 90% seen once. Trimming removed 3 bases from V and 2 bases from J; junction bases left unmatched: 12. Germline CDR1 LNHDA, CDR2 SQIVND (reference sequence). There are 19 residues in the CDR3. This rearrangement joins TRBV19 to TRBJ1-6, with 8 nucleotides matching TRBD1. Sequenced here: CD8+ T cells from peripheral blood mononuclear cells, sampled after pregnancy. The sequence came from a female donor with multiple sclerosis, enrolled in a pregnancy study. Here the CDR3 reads CASSIIPGQGGPYNSPLHF. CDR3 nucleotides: TGTGCCAGTAGTATCATACCCGGACAGGGAGGACCCTATAATTCACCCCTCCACTTT.